This T cell receptor beta chain emerged from a study of T cell changes during pregnancy in multiple sclerosis. The CDR3 totals 15 residues. Germline CDR1 reads MDHEN; CDR2 reads SYDVKM. The V segment lost 3 bases and the J segment 7 bases; nucleotides outside the gene matches: 8. Only in-frame clones appear in the TCRdb table, and some are missing; sequencing was by immunoSEQ multiplex PCR. Of 25,000 to 30,000 clones in the sample, approximately 81% were seen once. This clone was found a few times. The clonotype was recovered from a female donor with multiple sclerosis, enrolled in a pregnancy study. The sample was CD8+ T cells from peripheral blood mononuclear cells, taken after pregnancy. The chain joins TRBV28 to TRBJ2-3, with 9 positions matching TRBD2. As DNA, the CDR3 is TGTGCCAGCAGTTTCGTGGTAGCGGGGGTGAATACGCAGTATTTT. Encoded protein: CASSFVVAGVNTQYF.